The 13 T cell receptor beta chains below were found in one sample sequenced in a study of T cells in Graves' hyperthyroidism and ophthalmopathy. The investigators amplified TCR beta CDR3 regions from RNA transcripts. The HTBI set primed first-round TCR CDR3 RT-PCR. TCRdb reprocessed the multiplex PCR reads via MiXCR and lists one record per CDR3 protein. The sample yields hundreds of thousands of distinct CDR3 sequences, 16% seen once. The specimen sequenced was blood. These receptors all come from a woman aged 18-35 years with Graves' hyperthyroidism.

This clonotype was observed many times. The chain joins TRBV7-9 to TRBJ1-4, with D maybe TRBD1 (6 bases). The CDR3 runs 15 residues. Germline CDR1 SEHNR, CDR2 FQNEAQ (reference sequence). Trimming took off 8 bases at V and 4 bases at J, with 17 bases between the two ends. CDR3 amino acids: CASRRRQDFNEKLFF. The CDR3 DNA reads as TGTGCCAGCCGCCGCCGACAGGACTTTAATGAAAAACTGTTTTTT.

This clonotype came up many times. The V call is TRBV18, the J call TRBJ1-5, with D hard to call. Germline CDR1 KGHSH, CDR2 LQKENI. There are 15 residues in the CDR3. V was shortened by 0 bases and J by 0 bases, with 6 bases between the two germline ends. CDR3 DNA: TGTGCCAGCTCACCACCAGGATCTAGCAATCAGCCCCAGCATTTT. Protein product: CASSPPGSSNQPQHF.

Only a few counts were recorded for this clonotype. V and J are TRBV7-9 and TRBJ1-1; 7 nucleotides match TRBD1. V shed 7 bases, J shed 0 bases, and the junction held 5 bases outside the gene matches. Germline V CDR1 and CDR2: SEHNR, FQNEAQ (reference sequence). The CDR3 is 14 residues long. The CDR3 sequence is CASKQGSVNTEAFF. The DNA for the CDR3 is TGTGCCAGCAAACAGGGGTCCGTGAACACTGAAGCTTTCTTT.

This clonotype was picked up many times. The CDR3 region is CASRTRLVAGEFGEQFF. CDR3 nucleotide sequence: TGTGCCAGCAGGACCCGGTTAGTAGCGGGAGAGTTTGGTGAGCAGTTCTTC. The chain carries TRBV28 and TRBJ2-1; 9 nucleotides agree with TRBD2. The CDR3 is made up of 17 amino acids. The V segment lost 6 bases and the J segment 9 bases; nucleotides outside the gene matches: 18. Germline V CDR1 and CDR2: MDHEN, SYDVKM.

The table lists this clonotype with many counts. DNA for the CDR3: TGTGCCAGCAGCCCAGGGAGCTCCTACAATGAGCAGTTCTTC. It is translated as CASSPGSSYNEQFF. V usage is TRBV7-9 and J usage is TRBJ2-1; D is possibly TRBD1 or TRBD2 (5 bases each). CDR1 is SEHNR, CDR2 FQNEAQ, per germline (reference sequence). CDR3 length: 14 amino acids. V was pared by 5 bases and J by 0 bases, with 8 bases between.

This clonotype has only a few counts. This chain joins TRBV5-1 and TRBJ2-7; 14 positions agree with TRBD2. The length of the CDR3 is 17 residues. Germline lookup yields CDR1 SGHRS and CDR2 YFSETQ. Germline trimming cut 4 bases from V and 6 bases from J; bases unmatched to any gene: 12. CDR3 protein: CASSLNPGLAGVGEQYF. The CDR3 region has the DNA TGCGCCAGCAGCCTTAACCCGGGACTAGCGGGAGTAGGCGAGCAGTACTTC.

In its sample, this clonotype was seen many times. The CDR3: CASSLTGGGEQYF. As DNA, the CDR3 is TGTGCCAGCAGCCTGACAGGGGGCGGCGAGCAGTACTTC. The chain has TRBV11-2 and TRBJ2-7, with 10 positions matching TRBD1. The germline V gene encodes CDR1 SGHAT and CDR2 FQNNGV. The trim removed 5 bases at V and 6 bases at J, leaving 4 bases unmatched. The CDR3 loop spans 13 amino acids.

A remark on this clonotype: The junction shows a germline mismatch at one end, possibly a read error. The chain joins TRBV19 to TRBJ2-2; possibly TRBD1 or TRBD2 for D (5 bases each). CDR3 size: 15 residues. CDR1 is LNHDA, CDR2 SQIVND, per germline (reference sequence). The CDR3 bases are TGTGCCAGTACCTTCAGGGACGCGAACACCTGGGAGCTGTTTTTT. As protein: CASTFRDANTWELFF.

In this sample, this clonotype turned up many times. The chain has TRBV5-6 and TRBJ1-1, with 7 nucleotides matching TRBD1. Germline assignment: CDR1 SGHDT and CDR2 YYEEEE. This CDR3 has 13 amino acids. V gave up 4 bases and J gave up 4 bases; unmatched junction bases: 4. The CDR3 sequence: CASSPTGRTEAFF. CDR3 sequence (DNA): TGTGCCAGCAGCCCGACAGGGCGCACTGAAGCTTTCTTT.

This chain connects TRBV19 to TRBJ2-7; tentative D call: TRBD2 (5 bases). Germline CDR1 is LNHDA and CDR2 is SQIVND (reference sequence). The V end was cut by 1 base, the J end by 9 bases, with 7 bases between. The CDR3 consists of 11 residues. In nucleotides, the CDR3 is TGTGCCAGTAGTATAGGAGGGAGGCAGTACTTC. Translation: CASSIGGRQYF.

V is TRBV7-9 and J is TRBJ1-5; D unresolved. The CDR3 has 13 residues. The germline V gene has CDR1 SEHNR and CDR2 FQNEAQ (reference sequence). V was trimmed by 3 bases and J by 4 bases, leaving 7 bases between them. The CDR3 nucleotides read TGTGCCAGCAGCTTTGAGGGAAATCAGCCCCAGCATTTT. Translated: CASSFEGNQPQHF.

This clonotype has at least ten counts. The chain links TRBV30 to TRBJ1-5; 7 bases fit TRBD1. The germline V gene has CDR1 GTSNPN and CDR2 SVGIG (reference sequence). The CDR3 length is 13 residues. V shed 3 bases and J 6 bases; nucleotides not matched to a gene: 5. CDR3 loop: CAWSPDRVQPQHF. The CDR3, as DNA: TGTGCCTGGAGCCCAGACAGGGTTCAGCCCCAGCATTTT.

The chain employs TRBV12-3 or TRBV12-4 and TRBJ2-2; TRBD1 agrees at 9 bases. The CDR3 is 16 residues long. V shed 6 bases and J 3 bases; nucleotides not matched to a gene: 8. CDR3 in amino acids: CASRGLDRGYTGELFF. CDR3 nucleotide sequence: TGTGCCAGCAGAGGGTTGGACAGGGGCTACACCGGGGAGCTGTTTTTT.